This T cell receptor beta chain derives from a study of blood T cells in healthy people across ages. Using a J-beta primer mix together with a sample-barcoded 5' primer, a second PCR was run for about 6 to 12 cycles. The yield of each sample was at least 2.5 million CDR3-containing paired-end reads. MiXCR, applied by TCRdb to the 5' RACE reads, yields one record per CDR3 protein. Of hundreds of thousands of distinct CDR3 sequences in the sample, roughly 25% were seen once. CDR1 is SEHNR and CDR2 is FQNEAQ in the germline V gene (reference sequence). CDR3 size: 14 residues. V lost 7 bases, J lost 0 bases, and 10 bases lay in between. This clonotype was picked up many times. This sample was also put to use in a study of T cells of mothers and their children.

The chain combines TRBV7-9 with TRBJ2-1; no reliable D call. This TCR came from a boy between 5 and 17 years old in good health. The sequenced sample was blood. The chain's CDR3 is CASKGYDSYNEQFF. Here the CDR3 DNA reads TGTGCCAGCAAGGGCTACGACTCCTACAATGAGCAGTTCTTC.